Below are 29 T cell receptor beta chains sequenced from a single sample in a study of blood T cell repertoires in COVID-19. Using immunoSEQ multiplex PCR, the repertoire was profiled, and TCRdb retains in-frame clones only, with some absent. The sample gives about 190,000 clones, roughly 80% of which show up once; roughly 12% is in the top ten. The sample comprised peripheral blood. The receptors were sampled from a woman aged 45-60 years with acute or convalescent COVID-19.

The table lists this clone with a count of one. CDR3 in amino acids: CASSQWTGPQRRHTEAFF. In DNA, the CDR3 is TGTGCCAGCAGCCAATGGACAGGGCCTCAGAGGAGGCACACTGAAGCTTTCTTT. The V gene is TRBV3-1 (or the pseudogene TRBV3-2), the J gene TRBJ1-1, with 8 bases aligning to TRBD1. Germline V gives CDR1 LGHDT, CDR2 YNNKEL (reference sequence). CDR3 length: 18 residues. With 2 bases clipped from V and 3 bases from J, the junction kept 14 bases outside the gene matches.

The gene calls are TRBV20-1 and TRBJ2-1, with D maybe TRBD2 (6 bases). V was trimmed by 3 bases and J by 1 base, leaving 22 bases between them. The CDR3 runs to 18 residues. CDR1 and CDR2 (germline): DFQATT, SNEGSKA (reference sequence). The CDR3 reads CSASGRRPREPSYNEQFF. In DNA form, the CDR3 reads TGCAGTGCTAGTGGGCGCCGCCCTCGGGAGCCTTCCTACAATGAGCAGTTCTTC.

The CDR3 region is CASSPRDMVRGYTF. The CDR3, as DNA: TGTGCCAGCAGCCCAAGGGACATGGTTCGGGGCTACACCTTC. V and J are TRBV7-2 and TRBJ1-2; a weak D match, TRBD1 (6 bases). The CDR3 has 14 amino acids. V was cut by 5 bases and J by 8 bases, with 18 bases left in between. Germline V lookup: CDR1 SGHTA, CDR2 FQGNSA.

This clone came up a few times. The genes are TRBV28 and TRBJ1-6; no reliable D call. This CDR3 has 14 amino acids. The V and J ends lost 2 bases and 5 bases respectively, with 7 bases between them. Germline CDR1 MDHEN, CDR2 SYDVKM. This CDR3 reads CASSLGVDNSPLHF. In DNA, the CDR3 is TGTGCCAGCAGTTTAGGAGTGGATAATTCACCCCTCCACTTT.

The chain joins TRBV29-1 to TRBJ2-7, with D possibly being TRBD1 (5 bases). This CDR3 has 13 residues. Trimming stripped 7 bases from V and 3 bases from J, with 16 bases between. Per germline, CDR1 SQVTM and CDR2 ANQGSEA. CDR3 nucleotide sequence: TGCAGCGCCATGGGCCAAGGGGTCTACGAGCAGTACTTC. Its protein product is CSAMGQGVYEQYF.

The CDR3 DNA is TGTGCCAGCAGCTTAGCTCCACAGGGGGCGCGTGGAAACACCATATATTTT. Residues: CASSLAPQGARGNTIYF. The rearrangement uses TRBV7-2 and TRBJ1-3; 9 bases match TRBD1. With 0 bases clipped from V and 3 bases from J, the junction kept 6 bases outside the gene matches. The CDR3 extends over 17 amino acids. Germline assignment: CDR1 SGHTA and CDR2 FQGNSA. Together with reference TRBV7-2 and TRBJ1-3, the CDR3 gives the full variable domain: GAGVSQSPSNKVTEKGKDVELRCDPISGHTALYWYRQSLGQGLEFLIYFQGNSAPDKSGLPSDRFSAERTGGSVSTLTIQRTQQEDSAVYLCASSLAPQGARGNTIYFGEGSWLTVV.

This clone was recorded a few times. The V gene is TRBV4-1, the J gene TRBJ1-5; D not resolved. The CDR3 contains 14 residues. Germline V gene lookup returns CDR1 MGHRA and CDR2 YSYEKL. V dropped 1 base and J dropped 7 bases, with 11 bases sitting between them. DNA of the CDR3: TGCGCCAGCAGCCAAGCCGAACTAGGACAGCCCCAGCATTTT. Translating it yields CASSQAELGQPQHF.

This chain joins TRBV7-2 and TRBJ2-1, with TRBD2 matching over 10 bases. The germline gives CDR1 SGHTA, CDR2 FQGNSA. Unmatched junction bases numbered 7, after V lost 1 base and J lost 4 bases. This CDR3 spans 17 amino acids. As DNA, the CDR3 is TGTGCCAGCAGCTTAGGTTCCGCTAGCGGGGGTTACAATGAGCAGTTCTTC. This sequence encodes CASSLGSASGGYNEQFF.

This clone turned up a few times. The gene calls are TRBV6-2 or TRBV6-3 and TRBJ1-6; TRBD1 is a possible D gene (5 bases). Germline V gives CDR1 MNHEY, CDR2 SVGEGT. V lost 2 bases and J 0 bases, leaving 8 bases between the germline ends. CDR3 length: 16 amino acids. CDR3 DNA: TGTGCCAGCAGTTACGCGGGACCCTCCTATAATTCACCCCTCCACTTT. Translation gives CASSYAGPSYNSPLHF.

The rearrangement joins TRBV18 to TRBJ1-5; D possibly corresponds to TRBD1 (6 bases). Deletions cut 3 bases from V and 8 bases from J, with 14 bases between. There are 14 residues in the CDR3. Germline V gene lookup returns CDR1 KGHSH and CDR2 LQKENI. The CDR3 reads CASSPGQTVEPQHF. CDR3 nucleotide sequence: TGTGCCAGCTCACCTGGACAGACCGTAGAGCCCCAGCATTTT.

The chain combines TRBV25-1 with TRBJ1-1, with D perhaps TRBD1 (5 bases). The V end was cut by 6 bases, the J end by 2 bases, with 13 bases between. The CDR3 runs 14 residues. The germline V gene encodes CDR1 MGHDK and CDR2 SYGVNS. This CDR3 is CASRMQGLNTEAFF. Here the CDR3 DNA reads TGTGCCAGCAGAATGCAGGGCCTTAACACTGAAGCTTTCTTT. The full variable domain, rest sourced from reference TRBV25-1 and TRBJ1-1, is EADIYQTPRYLVIGTGKKITLECSQTMGHDKMYWYQQDPGMELHLIHYSYGVNSTEKGDLSSESTVSRIRTEHFPLTLESARPSHTSQYLCASRMQGLNTEAFFGQGTRLTVV.

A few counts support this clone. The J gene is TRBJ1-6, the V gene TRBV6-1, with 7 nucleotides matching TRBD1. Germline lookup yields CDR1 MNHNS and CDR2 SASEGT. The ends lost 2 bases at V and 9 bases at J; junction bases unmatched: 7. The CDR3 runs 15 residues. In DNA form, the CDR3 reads TGTGCCAGCAGTGAAAGTCTCGGGACAGCTTCACCCCTCCACTTT. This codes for CASSESLGTASPLHF.

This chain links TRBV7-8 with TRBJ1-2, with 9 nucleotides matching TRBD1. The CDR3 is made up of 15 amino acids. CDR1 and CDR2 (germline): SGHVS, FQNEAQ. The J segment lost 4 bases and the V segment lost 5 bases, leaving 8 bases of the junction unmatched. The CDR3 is CASSPDRGVLYGYTF. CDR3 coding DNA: TGTGCCAGCAGCCCGGACAGGGGCGTACTCTATGGCTACACCTTC.

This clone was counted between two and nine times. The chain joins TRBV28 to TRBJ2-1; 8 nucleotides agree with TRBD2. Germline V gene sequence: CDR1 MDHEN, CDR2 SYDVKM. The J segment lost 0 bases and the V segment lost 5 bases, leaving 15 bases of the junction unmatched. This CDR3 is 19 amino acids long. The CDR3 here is CASSPFRGAGVDSYNEQFF. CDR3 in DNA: TGTGCCAGCAGTCCATTCCGGGGAGCGGGGGTCGACTCCTACAATGAGCAGTTCTTC.

The CDR3 DNA reads as TGTGCCAGCAGCCCCGGGACTGGAGCTCTTCCCCACAATGAGCAGTTCTTC. Translated, it gives CASSPGTGALPHNEQFF. The chain combines TRBV9 with TRBJ2-1; tentatively, D is TRBD2 (6 bases). Trimming took 4 bases from V and 5 from J, leaving 22 bases between them. This CDR3 comprises 17 residues. The germline CDR1 and CDR2 sequences are SGDLS and YYNGEE. The entire variable domain, with the rest obtained from reference TRBV9 and TRBJ2-1, is as follows: DSGVTQTPKHLITATGQRVTLRCSPRSGDLSVYWYQQSLDQGLQFLIQYYNGEERAKGNILERFSAQQFPDLHSELNLSSLELGDSALYFCASSPGTGALPHNEQFFGPGTRLTVL.

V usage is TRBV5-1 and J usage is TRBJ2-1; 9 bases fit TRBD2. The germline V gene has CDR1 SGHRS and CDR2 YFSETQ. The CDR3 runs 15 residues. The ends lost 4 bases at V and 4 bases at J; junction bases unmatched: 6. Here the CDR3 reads CASSPTSGQYNEQFF. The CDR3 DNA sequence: TGCGCCAGCAGCCCCACTAGCGGGCAATACAATGAGCAGTTCTTC.

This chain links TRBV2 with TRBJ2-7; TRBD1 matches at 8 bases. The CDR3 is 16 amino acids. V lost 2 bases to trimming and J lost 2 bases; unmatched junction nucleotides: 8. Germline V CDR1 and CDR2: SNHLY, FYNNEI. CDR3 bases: TGTGCCAGCAGTGAAACCGCCGGACAGGGAGCCTACGAGCAGTACTTC. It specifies CASSETAGQGAYEQYF.

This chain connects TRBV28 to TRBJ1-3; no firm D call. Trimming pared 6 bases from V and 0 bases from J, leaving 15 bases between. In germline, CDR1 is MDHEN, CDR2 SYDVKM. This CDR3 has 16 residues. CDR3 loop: CASSQRWRGSGNTIYF. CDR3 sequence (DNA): TGTGCCAGCAGCCAAAGGTGGCGGGGCTCTGGAAACACCATATATTTT.

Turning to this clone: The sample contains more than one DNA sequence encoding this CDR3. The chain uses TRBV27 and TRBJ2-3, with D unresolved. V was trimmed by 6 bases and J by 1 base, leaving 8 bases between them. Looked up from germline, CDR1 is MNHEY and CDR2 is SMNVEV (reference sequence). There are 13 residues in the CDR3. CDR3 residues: CASRPSGTDTQYF. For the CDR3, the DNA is TGTGCCAGCAGACCGTCGGGCACAGATACGCAGTATTTT.

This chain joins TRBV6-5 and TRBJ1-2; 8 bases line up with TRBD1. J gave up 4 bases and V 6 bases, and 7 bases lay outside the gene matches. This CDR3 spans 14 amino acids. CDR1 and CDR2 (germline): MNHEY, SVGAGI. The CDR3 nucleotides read TGTGCCAGCAGCCTTTCCGGGACAGGCTATGGCTACACCTTC. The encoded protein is CASSLSGTGYGYTF.

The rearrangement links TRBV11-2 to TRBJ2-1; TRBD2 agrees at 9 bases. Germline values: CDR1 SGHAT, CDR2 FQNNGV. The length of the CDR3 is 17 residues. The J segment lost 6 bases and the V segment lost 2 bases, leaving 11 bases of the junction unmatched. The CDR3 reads CASSLSAGGREGNEQFF. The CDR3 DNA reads TGTGCCAGCAGCTTATCAGCGGGAGGCCGTGAGGGCAATGAGCAGTTCTTC.

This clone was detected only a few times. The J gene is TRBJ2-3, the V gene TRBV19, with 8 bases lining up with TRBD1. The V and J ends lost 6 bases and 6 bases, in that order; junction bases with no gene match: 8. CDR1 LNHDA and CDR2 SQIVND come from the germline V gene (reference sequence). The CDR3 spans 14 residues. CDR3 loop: CASSLRTGYDTQYF. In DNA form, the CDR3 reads TGTGCCAGTAGCCTAAGGACAGGGTACGATACGCAGTATTTT.

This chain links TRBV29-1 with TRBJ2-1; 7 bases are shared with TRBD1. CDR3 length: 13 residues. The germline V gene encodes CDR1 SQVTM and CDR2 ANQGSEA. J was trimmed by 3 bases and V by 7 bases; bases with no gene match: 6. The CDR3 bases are TGCAGCGGTGGGACAGATAACTACAATGAGCAGTTCTTC. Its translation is CSGGTDNYNEQFF.

The CDR3 protein is CATSRDGTGATNEKLFF. The CDR3 DNA follows: TGTGCCACCAGCAGAGATGGGACAGGGGCAACTAATGAAAAACTGTTTTTT. The chain combines TRBV15 with TRBJ1-4; TRBD1 agrees at 10 bases. Germline CDR1 is LNHNV and CDR2 is YYDKDF (reference sequence). The V and J ends lost 0 bases and 0 bases, in that order; junction bases with no gene match: 1. This CDR3 has 17 amino acids.

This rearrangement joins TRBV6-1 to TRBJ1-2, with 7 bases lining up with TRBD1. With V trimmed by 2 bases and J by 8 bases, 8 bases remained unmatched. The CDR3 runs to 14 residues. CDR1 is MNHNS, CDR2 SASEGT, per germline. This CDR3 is CASSEYDRVGGYTF. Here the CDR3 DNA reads TGTGCCAGCAGTGAATACGACAGGGTAGGAGGCTACACCTTC.

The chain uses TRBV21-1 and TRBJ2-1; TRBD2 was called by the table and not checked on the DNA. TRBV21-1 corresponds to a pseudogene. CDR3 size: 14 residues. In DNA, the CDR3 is TGTGCCAGCGAGCGGGATAGCGGGGTGTGTGAGCAGTTCTTC. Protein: CASERDSGVCEQFF.

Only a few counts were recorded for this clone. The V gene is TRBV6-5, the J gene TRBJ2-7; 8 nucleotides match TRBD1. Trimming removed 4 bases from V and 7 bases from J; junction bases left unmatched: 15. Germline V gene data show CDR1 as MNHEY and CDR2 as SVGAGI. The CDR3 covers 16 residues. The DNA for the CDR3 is TGTGCCAGCAGTTCCCCAGGGGACAGGAGAGTATTGGAGCAGTACTTC. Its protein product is CASSSPGDRRVLEQYF.

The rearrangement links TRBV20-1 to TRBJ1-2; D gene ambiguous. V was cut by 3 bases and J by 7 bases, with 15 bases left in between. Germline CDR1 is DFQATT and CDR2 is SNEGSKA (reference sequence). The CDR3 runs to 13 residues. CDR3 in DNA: TGCAGTGCTAGTGAACTTTCGGTCGGTGGCTACACCTTC. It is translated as CSASELSVGGYTF.

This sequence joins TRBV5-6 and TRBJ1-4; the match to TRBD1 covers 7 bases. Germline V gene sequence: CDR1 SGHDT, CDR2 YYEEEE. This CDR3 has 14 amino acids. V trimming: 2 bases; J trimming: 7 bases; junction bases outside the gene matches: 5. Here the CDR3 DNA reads TGTGCCAGCAGCTTCGGACAGGCCATTGAAAAACTGTTTTTT. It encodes CASSFGQAIEKLFF.